Detailed here is one T cell receptor beta chain. The target antigen is unknown. V was shortened by 1 base and J by 8 bases, with 12 bases between the two germline ends. The CDR3 contains 14 residues. CDR1 is SGHAT, CDR2 FQNNGV, per germline. Time point given: patch test 3, about 24 weeks after DPC sensitization. Stated treatment: therapeutic diphenylcyclopropenone sensitization with weekly scalp DPC. This specimen comes from a study of human T cells and chemical hapten exposure. Study as a whole: The sensitizing agent was 2% DPC, placed on 2 cm by 2 cm of upper inner arm skin. Patients, a majority of them female, were diagnosed with alopecia areata, totalis or universalis. How much TCR each sample yielded varied, mostly because pooled library volumes differed slightly.

Notes on the study in general: Expanded TCR counts at PT1 were positively correlated with the patch test score.

One entry per CDR3 protein results from TCRdb running MiXCR on the RACE reads. The sample has 95,000 to 150,000 distinct CDR3 sequences, roughly 12% seen once. The material was whole blood, obtained in connection with sensitization to the hapten diphenylcyclopropenone (DPC). The J gene is TRBJ2-1, the V gene TRBV11-2; D remains ambiguous. The TCR comes from a woman aged 45-65 years with alopecia areata. Some clones in this sample may be carry-over from other donors' samples. CDR3 region: CASSLGSSLHEQFF. CDR3 DNA: TGTGCCAGCAGCTTAGGAAGTAGCCTCCATGAGCAGTTCTTC.